This T cell receptor (beta chain) stems from a study of blood T cell repertoires in COVID-19 (dated by TCRdb to about 2020). For context, the study as a whole: Collaborator samples came from the United States, Italy and Spain and covered acute and convalescent phases of COVID-19. The dataset comprised deeply sampled blood TCRbeta repertoires from subjects exposed to, actively infected with, or recovered from COVID-19. Samples came from the ongoing ImmuneRACE study (first 160 participants) plus 1,254 subjects from 6 global collaborators. Where available, HLA class I and class II types were taken from metadata supplied by the sample provider and were not determined by assay-based typing. The material from the prospective study consisted of cDNA or gDNA derived from T cells, B-cell-depleted T cells, or PBMCs. A freely available public database, intended as a resource for researchers studying the immune response to SARS-CoV-2, is where the repertoires were released. A de-identified subject ID, COVID-19 status, age in years and sex were almost always included in the sample metadata. The paper as a whole reports these results and caveats: How much clinical and demographic metadata was included differed by source and by participant, and the metadata was provided uncurated.

TCRbeta CDR3 regions were amplified from genomic DNA by means of the immunoSEQ Assay, a bias-controlled multiplex PCR. The authors processed their data as follows. The number of nucleated cells in each sample was estimated by amplification of reference gene primers within the assay. To quantify the absolute abundance of each unique TCRbeta CDR3 rearrangement, sequence reads were collapsed and filtered. For each sample, productive Simpson clonality was calculated as the square root of Simpson's diversity index across productive rearrangements. TCRdb limited this immuneACCESS table to in-frame rearrangements with V and J called. A share of clones is missing; checked studies link under half to unresolved V genes, and the rest is unexplained. For V, J and clone size, that table is used; D and trimming come from the DNA. The sample contains about 390,000 clones, around nine tenths of them found a single time. The top ten hold approximately 9.3% of the sample.

Worth noting for this clone: Its antigen is unknown. No base quality values were provided; no much bigger clone lies one nucleotide off.

In the prospective study, participants were roughly 18 to 95 years old, resided in about two dozen geographic areas of the United States, and were enrolled through a virtual design. In the prospective study, participants were assigned to cohorts based on the clinical history participants reported in a screening survey and a study questionnaire. ImmuneRACE Cohort 3 recovered participants were defined by two consecutive negative NP/OP PCR tests, healthcare professional clearance, or symptom resolution. In the prospective study, whole blood, serum and a nasopharyngeal or oropharyngeal swab were collected from each participant by mobile phlebotomists. Additional blood draws and questionnaires over a 2-month period could optionally be provided by prospective study participants. Before DNA extraction, blood samples from the prospective study were shipped at room temperature or frozen. The CDR3, from cysteine to phenylalanine, totals 12 residues. Of the read, only the CDR3 DNA is kept; its 36 bases are in frame from base 1. Via the germline V gene, CDR1 is MNHEY and CDR2 SVGAGI. Trimming costs V 8 bases and J 5 bases, and their ends lie 12 bases apart.

The chain employs TRBV6-5 and TRBJ1-1, with TRBD1 perhaps the D gene, on 5 matching bases. Sequencing was done on a sample of PBMCs or T cells enriched from blood (not recorded which). This sequence was found in a woman in her forties or fifties who had recovered from COVID-19. At the DNA level, the sequence is TGTGCCAGCTATCAGGGTAGTACTGAAGCTTTCTTT. Its amino acids are CASYQGSTEAFF.